Listed here are 9 T cell receptor beta chains from one sample, sequenced in a study of T cells in Graves' hyperthyroidism and ophthalmopathy. Amplification targeted TCR beta CDR3 regions from RNA transcripts. With the HTBI primer set, the TCR CDR3 went through a first round of RT-PCR. TCRdb re-called the multiplex PCR reads with MiXCR, one entry per CDR3 protein. Of more than 550,000 distinct CDR3 sequences in the sample, about 45% were seen once. The sequenced material came from peripheral blood or thyroid tissue (not recorded which). These receptor sequences come from an adult man with Graves' disease, either hyperthyroidism or ophthalmopathy (not recorded which).

Regarding this clonotype: The final CDR3 position lacks the conserved phenylalanine or tryptophan, pointing to a likely read error. The chain carries TRBV25-1 and TRBJ1-6, with TRBD1 as a possible D gene (6 bases). The CDR3 runs 14 residues. In germline, CDR1 is MGHDK, CDR2 SYGVNS. The CDR3 region is CVSSATGLGSPLHL. Here the CDR3 DNA reads TGTGTCAGCAGTGCTACAGGGCTCGGTTCACCCCTCCACCTT.

The chain employs TRBV24-1 and TRBJ1-4; 7 bases line up with TRBD1. Germline V gives CDR1 KGHDR, CDR2 SFDVKD. The trim removed 3 bases at V and 6 bases at J, leaving 9 bases unmatched. The CDR3 loop spans 16 amino acids. CDR3 residues: CATSDQRTGADEKLFF. CDR3 nucleotide sequence: TGTGCCACCAGTGATCAGAGGACAGGAGCCGATGAAAAACTGTTTTTT.

To note about this clonotype: At one of its ends the junction is not consistent with the germline gene, which may arise from a read error. The chain employs TRBV20-1 and TRBJ2-5; 8 bases line up with TRBD2. The CDR3 has 11 amino acids. Per germline, CDR1 DFQATT and CDR2 SNEGSKA (reference sequence). CDR3 protein: CSAGDSGKGFF. The CDR3 region has the DNA TGCAGTGCTGGGGATAGCGGGAAAGGGTTCTTC.

The chain recombines TRBV7-2 with TRBJ1-6; 7 bases fit TRBD1. CDR3 length equals 14 residues. Per germline, CDR1 SGHTA and CDR2 FQGNSA. V was clipped by 5 bases and J by 8 bases; unmatched bases: 6. The CDR3 DNA follows: TGTGCCAGCAGCACCTATACAGGGGATTCACCCCTCCACTTT. This translates into CASSTYTGDSPLHF.

The chain combines TRBV10-3 with TRBJ1-3; tentatively, D is TRBD1 (6 bases). Germline V gene lookup returns CDR1 ENHRY and CDR2 SYGVKD. Trimming pared 3 bases from V and 7 bases from J, leaving 13 bases between. The CDR3 extends over 14 amino acids. CDR3 loop: CAISEVTDRNTIYF. The CDR3 DNA is TGTGCCATCAGTGAAGTCACCGACAGGAACACCATATATTTT.

This rearrangement joins TRBV10-3 to TRBJ1-2, with 9 bases matching TRBD1. CDR3 size: 14 residues. After removal of 5 bases from V and 6 bases from J, the junction contained 7 bases not matched to a gene. Germline CDR1 and CDR2: ENHRY and SYGVKD. The CDR3 loop is CAISRDRDLNGYTF. The DNA for the CDR3 is TGTGCCATCAGTCGGGACAGGGACCTCAATGGCTACACCTTC.

This clonotype was seen only a few times. The chain has TRBV7-9 and TRBJ2-7; D might be TRBD2 (5 bases). This CDR3 is built from 13 residues. The germline CDR1 and CDR2 sequences are SEHNR and FQNEAQ (reference sequence). Between the trimmed V and J ends, which lost 6 bases and 0 bases, there was a span of 9 bases. As DNA, the CDR3 is TGTGCCAGCAGGAGACTATCCTCCTACGAGCAGTACTTC. Translating it yields CASRRLSSYEQYF. The full variable domain, completed using reference TRBV7-9 and TRBJ2-7, is DTGVSQNPRHKITKRGQNVTFRCDPISEHNRLYWYRQTLGQGPEFLTYFQNEAQLEKSRLLSDRFSAERPKGSFSTLEIQRTEQGDSAMYLCASRRLSSYEQYFGPGTRLTVT.

This clonotype was observed at least ten times. One end of the junction is discordant with germline, which a read error may explain. This chain connects TRBV7-8 to TRBJ1-6; D is unresolved. The CDR3 loop spans 12 amino acids. CDR1 SGHVS and CDR2 FQNEAQ come from the germline V gene. CDR3 loop: CASSLGYSPLHF. The CDR3 region has the DNA TGTGCCAGCAGTTTAGGTTATTCACCCCTCCACTTT.

In this sample, this clonotype turned up a few times. The junction does not match germline at one end; this may be a read error. The chain has TRBV7-2 and TRBJ1-2, with 10 nucleotides matching TRBD1. The CDR3 has 16 residues. The germline CDR1 and CDR2 sequences are SGHTA and FQGNSA. This CDR3 reads CASSQERRTGGSGYTF. CDR3 DNA sequence: TGCGCCAGCAGCCAAGAACGGAGGACAGGGGGGAGCGGCTACACCTTC.